The 8 T cell receptor beta chains below all came from one sample that was sequenced in a study of early T cells in non-severe SARS-CoV-2 infection. Each CDR3 protein gets one entry after TCRdb re-called the 5' RACE reads with MiXCR. This table has some 54,000 distinct CDR3 sequences, about 9.1% appearing once. Sequencing was done on a sample of whole blood. The receptors were gathered from an adult who was a healthcare worker with PCR-confirmed SARS-CoV-2 infection or an uninfected control (not recorded which).

Many counts were recorded for this clonotype. The chain uses TRBV7-2 and TRBJ2-7, with 13 bases that match TRBD2. This CDR3 contains 15 residues. Losses at the gene ends were 5 bases for V and 7 bases for J; bases not matched to a gene: 8. The germline gives CDR1 SGHTA, CDR2 FQGNSA. The DNA for the CDR3 is TGTGCCAGCAGCCACCGACTAGCGGGAGGCGGGGAGCAGTACTTC. Protein sequence: CASSHRLAGGGEQYF.

This clonotype was recorded at least ten times. The chain carries TRBV27 and TRBJ1-6, with a possible D match to TRBD1 (6 bases). Germline lookup yields CDR1 MNHEY and CDR2 SMNVEV (reference sequence). CDR3 size: 16 residues. Trimming shortened V by 0 bases and J by 9 bases, and 15 bases separated the two germline ends. The CDR3 reads CASSLSNRVVGSPLHF. The CDR3 region has the DNA TGTGCCAGCAGTTTATCCAACAGGGTAGTCGGTTCACCCCTCCACTTT.

This clonotype appeared many times. The genes are TRBV3-1 and TRBJ2-5; D may be TRBD2 (5 bases). Germline V gives CDR1 LGHDT, CDR2 YNNKEL (reference sequence). CDR3 length: 18 amino acids. Trimming stripped 1 base from V and 1 base from J, with 19 bases between. CDR3 sequence (DNA): TGTGCCAGCAGCCAAGTTTCCTTTGGTGCGGGCAGCCAAGAGACCCAGTACTTC. It is translated as CASSQVSFGAGSQETQYF.

This clonotype was found a few times. One end of the junction is discordant with germline, which a read error may explain. The chain is built from TRBV9 and TRBJ2-3, with TRBD2 as a possible D gene (6 bases). The germline V gene has CDR1 SGDLS and CDR2 YYNGEE. The CDR3 loop spans 14 amino acids. CDR3 sequence reads: CTSSVRAGTDTQYF. The CDR3 DNA reads TGTACCAGCAGCGTACGTGCGGGGACAGATACGCAGTATTTT.

This clonotype was seen many times. J is TRBJ2-1 and V is TRBV11-3; 9 nucleotides align to TRBD1. Germline V gives CDR1 SGHNT, CDR2 YENEEA. V lost 4 bases and J lost 9; bases outside the gene matches: 10. The CDR3 length is 15 residues. CDR3: CASSWGTGHSSEQFF. The CDR3 DNA is TGTGCCAGCAGCTGGGGGACAGGGCACAGTAGTGAGCAGTTCTTC.

This clonotype has at least ten counts. This sequence joins TRBV5-1 and TRBJ1-1; D is perhaps TRBD1 (5 bases). CDR1 and CDR2 from the germline V gene are SGHRS and YFSETQ. Trimming pared 5 bases from V and 4 bases from J, leaving 12 bases between. The CDR3 length is 13 residues. CDR3: CASSTGGGTEAFF. In DNA, the CDR3 is TGCGCCAGCAGTACAGGCGGGGGCACTGAAGCTTTCTTT.

This clonotype was picked up a small number of times. The V and J genes are TRBV18 and TRBJ1-6; D unresolved. V was clipped by 3 bases and J by 7 bases, with 13 bases between them. Germline assignment: CDR1 KGHSH and CDR2 LQKENI. This CDR3 has 15 residues. CDR3 bases: TGTGCCAGCTCACCGGTTATGGGTCCCAATTCACCCCTCCACTTT. Protein: CASSPVMGPNSPLHF. Based on the CDR3 plus reference TRBV18 and TRBJ1-6, the full variable domain is NAGVMQNPRHLVRRRGQEARLRCSPMKGHSHVYWYRQLPEEGLKFMVYLQKENIIDESGMPKERFSAEFPKEGPSILRIQQVVRGDSAAYFCASSPVMGPNSPLHFGNGTRLTVT.

This clonotype has a count of ten or more. This chain links TRBV20-1 with TRBJ2-5, with D perhaps matching TRBD2 (6 bases). This CDR3 spans 17 amino acids. Germline V gene sequence: CDR1 DFQATT, CDR2 SNEGSKA (reference sequence). Trimming removed 1 base at V and 0 bases at J, with 18 bases between. CDR3 residues: CSARAHGATSHQETQYF. The CDR3 DNA reads as TGCAGTGCTAGAGCCCACGGGGCGACTAGTCACCAAGAGACCCAGTACTTC.